Detailed here is one T cell receptor beta chain. Its matching antigen is unknown. This specimen belongs to a study of shared clonotypes between healthy human individuals. General study results and limits: Rarefaction indicated that sorted-subset sequencing remained incomplete although depth was large. Only blood underwent sampling, and tissue repertoires likely differ.

Sequencing used immunoSEQ multiplex PCR; TCRdb keeps in-frame clones, though not all of them. The data contain approximately 2.5 million clones, more than 80% of them singletons. Into CD45RA+ naive and CD45RA-negative memory subsets, the CD4+ cells were split. The clonotype comes from a man younger than 35 in good health. Sequencing was performed on naive CD4+ T cells sorted from blood. Subset denoted: CD45RA+ positively selected.

In nucleotides, the CDR3 is TGTGCCAGCAGCTTAGAACCGGGTCAGAAGATCGCAGATACGCAGTATTTT. This translates into CASSLEPGQKIADTQYF. J is TRBJ2-3 and V is TRBV7-9, with D unclear. From germline, CDR1 is SEHNR and CDR2 FQNEAQ (reference sequence). This CDR3 comprises 17 residues. Between the trimmed V and J ends, which lost 1 base and 4 bases, there was a span of 18 bases.